The 28 T cell receptor beta chains in this list originate from one sample, sequenced in a study of blood T cell repertoires in COVID-19. The method was immunoSEQ multiplex PCR; TCRdb's version includes in-frame clones alone and lacks a portion of them. The profile covers 85,000 to 110,000 clones, with about 89% appearing a single time and approximately 3.6% taken by the ten largest. Input material: peripheral blood. The receptors come from a woman aged 55-70 years with acute or convalescent COVID-19.

CDR3 residues: CASYEPGGPRYTF. The CDR3 DNA reads as TGTGCCAGCTATGAGCCTGGAGGGCCCCGCTACACCTTC. The chain is built from TRBV6-5 and TRBJ1-2; D remains ambiguous. V lost 8 bases and J 9 bases, leaving 19 bases between the germline ends. In germline, CDR1 is MNHEY, CDR2 SVGAGI. This CDR3 region has 13 residues.

V usage is TRBV5-1 and J usage is TRBJ1-1; 9 nucleotides match TRBD1. The CDR3 is 17 residues long. Trimming took 3 bases from V and 1 from J; bases not matched to a gene: 10. Looked up from germline, CDR1 is SGHRS and CDR2 is YFSETQ. The CDR3 here is CASSSVPGQGWNTEAFF. The CDR3 nucleotides are TGCGCCAGCAGCTCCGTCCCGGGACAGGGTTGGAACACTGAAGCTTTCTTT.

DNA for the CDR3: TGTGCCAGCAGCTTAGATCGGGTAGGGGTCTATGGCTACACCTTC. It yields the protein CASSLDRVGVYGYTF. The chain employs TRBV11-2 and TRBJ1-2, with D possibly matching TRBD1 (5 bases). Looked up from germline, CDR1 is SGHAT and CDR2 is FQNNGV. The CDR3 extends over 15 amino acids. Trimming cost V 0 bases and J 4 bases, with 12 bases left between them.

The CDR3 sequence is CATSPPLARTGELFF. The CDR3 coding sequence is TGTGCCACCAGCCCCCCCCTGGCGCGGACCGGGGAGCTGTTTTTT. This sequence joins TRBV15 and TRBJ2-2; unclear D gene. This CDR3 has 15 amino acids. The V end was cut by 5 bases, the J end by 5 bases, with 15 bases between. CDR1 is LNHNV and CDR2 is YYDKDF in the germline V gene (reference sequence).

The V call is TRBV6-5, the J call TRBJ1-4; 8 nucleotides agree with TRBD1. CDR1 MNHEY and CDR2 SVGAGI come from the germline V gene. V trimming: 4 bases; J trimming: 10 bases; junction bases outside the gene matches: 8. The CDR3 runs to 14 residues. In nucleotides, the CDR3 is TGTGCCAGCAGTTCTGACAGGGGTTACGGAAAACTGTTTTTT. Translation gives CASSSDRGYGKLFF.

The gene calls are TRBV19 and TRBJ1-2, with 8 bases that match TRBD1. V gave up 3 bases and J gave up 4 bases; unmatched junction bases: 7. CDR3 size: 15 residues. From germline, CDR1 is LNHDA and CDR2 SQIVND (reference sequence). The CDR3 nucleotides read TGTGCCAGTAGTATCAAGACAGGGGAGGGCTATGGCTACACCTTC. This translates into CASSIKTGEGYGYTF.

J is TRBJ1-2 and V is TRBV6-5; weak D call: TRBD1 (5 bases). The V and J ends lost 7 bases and 5 bases respectively, with 14 bases between them. CDR1 is MNHEY and CDR2 is SVGAGI in the germline V gene. This CDR3 is built from 13 residues. The CDR3 protein is CASTLKGPYGYTF. The CDR3 DNA reads TGTGCCAGCACCTTAAAGGGGCCTTATGGCTACACCTTC.

The chain recombines TRBV5-4 with TRBJ2-1; 7 bases fit TRBD2. CDR1 SGHNT and CDR2 YYREEE come from the germline V gene (reference sequence). Trimming at V came to 3 bases and at J to 0 bases, leaving 6 bases not matched to a gene. This CDR3 is 16 amino acids long. CDR3 region: CASSSRGRGSYNEQFF. The CDR3 DNA sequence: TGTGCCAGCAGCTCGCGCGGGAGAGGCTCCTACAATGAGCAGTTCTTC. The complete variable domain, with remaining parts taken from reference TRBV5-4 and TRBJ2-1, reads ETGVTQSPTHLIKTRGQQVTLRCSSQSGHNTVSWYQQALGQGPQFIFQYYREEENGRGNFPPRFSGLQFPNYSSELNVNALELDDSALYLCASSSRGRGSYNEQFFGPGTRLTVL.

This sequence joins TRBV12-5 and TRBJ2-1; the D gene is possibly TRBD1 (6 bases). The CDR3 loop spans 12 amino acids. Trimming cost V 0 bases and J 9 bases, with 6 bases left between them. CDR1 is LGHNT, CDR2 FRNRAP, per germline. CDR3 DNA sequence: TGTGCTAGTGGTTTGGTACAGGGTGAGCAGTTCTTC. This translates into CASGLVQGEQFF. The complete variable domain, with remaining parts taken from reference TRBV12-5 and TRBJ2-1, reads DARVTQTPRHKVTEMGQEVTMRCQPILGHNTVFWYRQTMMQGLELLAYFRNRAPLDDSGMPKDRFSAEMPDATLATLKIQPSEPRDSAVYFCASGLVQGEQFFGPGTRLTVL.

V gene TRBV10-2 combines with J gene TRBJ2-1, with D possibly TRBD1 on 6 matching bases. The V gene's germline CDR1 is WSHSY and CDR2 SAAADI. This CDR3 spans 14 amino acids. V dropped 4 bases and J dropped 5 bases, with 12 bases sitting between them. The CDR3 sequence: CASSGGGRHNEQFF. The CDR3 region has the DNA TGCGCCAGCAGTGGAGGGGGTCGACACAATGAGCAGTTCTTC.

V gene TRBV19 combines with J gene TRBJ1-4; D remains ambiguous. Germline loops: CDR1 LNHDA, CDR2 SQIVND (reference sequence). Trimming removed 5 bases at V and 2 bases at J, with 12 bases between. The CDR3 covers 15 residues. The CDR3 protein is CASSRGERTNEKLFF. The DNA for the CDR3 is TGTGCCAGTAGTCGAGGCGAAAGGACTAATGAAAAACTGTTTTTT. The full variable domain, rest sourced from reference TRBV19 and TRBJ1-4, is DGGITQSPKYLFRKEGQNVTLSCEQNLNHDAMYWYRQDPGQGLRLIYYSQIVNDFQKGDIAEGYSVSREKKESFPLTVTSAQKNPTAFYLCASSRGERTNEKLFFGSGTQLSVL.

This chain links TRBV15 with TRBJ2-5; D not resolved. The CDR3 totals 13 residues. Per germline, CDR1 LNHNV and CDR2 YYDKDF (reference sequence). V was pared by 5 bases and J by 6 bases, with 13 bases between. CDR3 sequence reads: CATSSSGVKTQYF. In nucleotides, the CDR3 is TGTGCCACCAGCTCCTCGGGTGTTAAGACCCAGTACTTC.

V usage is TRBV30 and J usage is TRBJ1-1; D ambiguous. CDR3 length: 14 residues. The V gene's germline CDR1 is GTSNPN and CDR2 SVGIG (reference sequence). The V gene lost 0 bases and the J gene lost 0 bases, with 8 bases spanning the gap. As DNA, the CDR3 is TGTGCCTGGAGTGTAACGCCAGTGAACACTGAAGCTTTCTTT. It is translated as CAWSVTPVNTEAFF. The full variable domain, with the rest looked up from reference TRBV30 and TRBJ1-1, is SQTIHQWPATLVQPVGSPLSLECTVEGTSNPNLYWYRQAAGRGLQLLFYSVGIGQISSEVPQNLSASRPQDRQFILSSKKLLLSDSGFYLCAWSVTPVNTEAFFGQGTRLTVV.

The rearrangement joins TRBV28 to TRBJ2-1, with 7 bases fitting TRBD2. CDR3 length equals 12 residues. With 6 bases clipped from V and 9 bases from J, the junction kept 5 bases outside the gene matches. CDR1 is MDHEN, CDR2 SYDVKM, per germline. CDR3 DNA sequence: TGTGCCAGCAGGCGGGAGAGGTCTGAGCAGTTCTTC. As protein: CASRRERSEQFF.

CDR3 sequence (DNA): TGTGCCTGGAGTGTACTTGGGGAGGATACGCAGTATTTT. Translation: CAWSVLGEDTQYF. This chain links TRBV30 with TRBJ2-3; TRBD2 is a possible D gene (5 bases). The CDR3 sequence is 13 residues long. V was pared by 0 bases and J by 6 bases, with 10 bases between. The germline CDR1 and CDR2 sequences are GTSNPN and SVGIG (reference sequence).

The CDR3 loop is CASRDRDDGYTF. The CDR3 coding sequence is TGCGCCAGCAGGGACAGGGATGACGGCTACACCTTC. This sequence joins TRBV5-1 and TRBJ1-2; TRBD1 agrees at 8 bases. The length of the CDR3 is 12 residues. In germline, CDR1 is SGHRS, CDR2 YFSETQ. The V and J ends lost 5 bases and 8 bases, in that order; junction bases with no gene match: 5. The entire variable domain, with the rest obtained from reference TRBV5-1 and TRBJ1-2, is as follows: KAGVTQTPRYLIKTRGQQVTLSCSPISGHRSVSWYQQTPGQGLQFLFEYFSETQRNKGNFPGRFSGRQFSNSRSEMNVSTLELGDSALYLCASRDRDDGYTFGSGTRLTVV.

This chain connects TRBV6-1 to TRBJ2-3, with D perhaps TRBD1 (6 bases). Looked up from germline, CDR1 is MNHNS and CDR2 is SASEGT. With 4 bases removed from V and 0 bases from J, the gap between germline ends came to 14 bases. The CDR3 is 16 amino acids. CDR3 region: CASSVRDTYSTDTQYF. The DNA for the CDR3 is TGTGCCAGCAGTGTTAGGGACACCTATAGCACAGATACGCAGTATTTT.

This chain links TRBV15 with TRBJ2-1, with a weak D call TRBD1 (7 bases). CDR3 size: 16 residues. Germline CDR1 is LNHNV and CDR2 is YYDKDF (reference sequence). Between the trimmed V and J ends, which lost 6 bases and 9 bases, there was a span of 24 bases. The CDR3 coding sequence is TGTGCCACCAGTACCCCCAGGGGGGCAGTTACGGGTGAGCAGTTCTTC. Amino acids: CATSTPRGAVTGEQFF. Using reference TRBV15 and TRBJ2-1 for the parts outside the CDR3, the full variable domain is DAMVIQNPRYQVTQFGKPVTLSCSQTLNHNVMYWYQQKSSQAPKLLFHYYDKDFNNEADTPDNFQSRRPNTSFCFLDIRSPGLGDTAMYLCATSTPRGAVTGEQFFGPGTRLTVL.

This chain connects TRBV6-5 to TRBJ2-7, with D uncertain. Germline lookup yields CDR1 MNHEY and CDR2 SVGAGI. Deletions cut 10 bases from V and 5 bases from J, with 18 bases between. This CDR3 spans 13 amino acids. The CDR3 region is CATQTKPPNEQYF. The CDR3 nucleotides are TGTGCCACTCAGACAAAACCTCCAAACGAGCAGTACTTC.

The gene calls are TRBV30 and TRBJ2-7, with D tentatively TRBD1 (5 bases). This CDR3 contains 14 residues. V was pared by 2 bases and J by 3 bases, with 14 bases between. Germline V lookup: CDR1 GTSNPN, CDR2 SVGIG (reference sequence). CDR3 DNA sequence: TGTGCCTGGAGTCAGGGATCATACAACTACGAGCAGTACGTC. It yields the protein CAWSQGSYNYEQYV.

This chain links TRBV18 with TRBJ1-5, with 7 positions matching TRBD1. The CDR3 totals 15 residues. CDR1 and CDR2 from the germline V gene are KGHSH and LQKENI. The trim removed 2 bases at V and 7 bases at J, leaving 8 bases unmatched. CDR3 sequence: CASSPERGLEQPQHF. The CDR3 DNA is TGTGCCAGCTCACCAGAGAGGGGGCTGGAGCAGCCCCAGCATTTT.

The rearrangement joins TRBV5-1 to TRBJ2-2; 11 nucleotides align to TRBD2. Germline CDR1 reads SGHRS; CDR2 reads YFSETQ. This CDR3 contains 18 residues. The junction had 8 bases not matched to a gene; V was cut back by 0 bases and J by 4 bases. CDR3 protein: CASSLGVTSGSRTGELFF. DNA for the CDR3: TGCGCCAGCAGCTTGGGGGTCACTAGCGGGAGTCGCACCGGGGAGCTGTTTTTT. Complete variable domain (other parts from reference TRBV5-1 and TRBJ2-2): KAGVTQTPRYLIKTRGQQVTLSCSPISGHRSVSWYQQTPGQGLQFLFEYFSETQRNKGNFPGRFSGRQFSNSRSEMNVSTLELGDSALYLCASSLGVTSGSRTGELFFGEGSRLTVL.

This clone was observed a single time. This chain connects TRBV28 to TRBJ2-5; the match to TRBD2 covers 8 bases. V was pared by 3 bases and J by 4 bases, with 7 bases of the junction left unmatched. The germline V gene encodes CDR1 MDHEN and CDR2 SYDVKM. The CDR3 is 15 amino acids. The CDR3 region has the DNA TGTGCCAGCAGTTTCGGGCCGGGAGGGGTAGAGACCCAGTACTTC. It specifies CASSFGPGGVETQYF.

This clone was seen a few times. This chain links TRBV20-1 with TRBJ2-1, with 10 bases aligning to TRBD2. Germline loops: CDR1 DFQATT, CDR2 SNEGSKA (reference sequence). This CDR3 has 16 residues. The V gene end was trimmed by 3 bases and the J gene end by 1 base; junction bases not matched to a gene: 6. The CDR3 spells CSASRSGRESYNEQFF. The CDR3 nucleotides are TGCAGTGCTAGTAGGAGCGGGAGGGAATCCTACAATGAGCAGTTCTTC.

CDR3 nucleotides: TGTGCCGCGGGGGCTAGCGGAACAGATACGCAGTATTTT. It yields the protein CAAGASGTDTQYF. The chain employs TRBV12-3 or TRBV12-4 and TRBJ2-3; tentatively, D is TRBD2 (7 bases). V was pared by 11 bases and J by 3 bases, with 15 bases between. This CDR3 contains 13 residues.

This chain connects TRBV5-1 to TRBJ2-1; 10 bases agree with TRBD2. Germline CDR1 SGHRS, CDR2 YFSETQ. The junction had 4 bases not matched to a gene; V was cut back by 0 bases and J by 4 bases. The CDR3 loop spans 16 amino acids. CDR3 sequence reads: CASSLASGGTYNEQFF. The CDR3 DNA is TGCGCCAGCAGCTTGGCTAGCGGGGGAACATACAATGAGCAGTTCTTC.

This chain links TRBV24-1 with TRBJ2-1; 10 bases are shared with TRBD2. Germline CDR1 and CDR2: KGHDR and SFDVKD. The CDR3 is made up of 14 amino acids. The trim removed 5 bases at V and 9 bases at J, leaving 6 bases unmatched. The CDR3 bases are TGTGCCACCAGTGCCAGCGGGAGGGGAGGTGAGCAGTTCTTC. Translation gives CATSASGRGGEQFF.

In DNA, the CDR3 is TGTGCCAGCAGTGAGGCGGGGGGCACCGGGGAGCTGTTTTTT. This encodes CASSEAGGTGELFF. The J gene is TRBJ2-2, the V gene TRBV6-1; 8 bases match TRBD2. From germline, CDR1 is MNHNS and CDR2 SASEGT. This CDR3 has 14 residues. J gave up 4 bases and V 3 bases, and 1 base lay outside the gene matches.